The sequence of this T cell receptor beta chain was determined in a study of T cell repertoires in cytomegalovirus infection. Study-wide results and caveats: HLA-C-restricted CMV clonotypes gave the most frequent clonotype in two of eight donors. The cumulative frequency of public TCR beta families distinguished individuals who carried CMV together with the relevant HLA.

This clonotype was recorded at least ten times. The target antigen is unknown. With 5 bases removed from V and 5 bases from J, the gap between germline ends came to 18 bases. The germline gives CDR1 SGHTA, CDR2 FQGNSA. The CDR3 extends over 15 amino acids. TCRdb reanalysed the reads using MiXCR and keeps one entry per CDR3 protein. The repertoire holds roughly 80,000 distinct CDR3 sequences, with about 24% as singletons. The sequence came from a human donor in good health (CMV status not recorded). Some clones in this sample may be carry-over from other donors' samples. The V and J genes are TRBV7-2 and TRBJ1-2; D might be TRBD1 (5 bases). The sample was CD8+ T cells from cultured PBMCs, taken from culture after CMV antigen stimulation. In nucleotides, the CDR3 is TGTGCCAGCAGCATCCCCCCCGGGGGGAAATATGGCTACACCTTC. Its protein product is CASSIPPGGKYGYTF.